This section outlines one TCR beta chain sequence together with its context. Its antigen is not identified. Thyroid ultrasound, orbital computed tomography, clinical symptoms, and serum thyroxine and TRAb underpinned diagnoses. The germline gives CDR1 LGHDT, CDR2 YNNKEL (reference sequence). The V gene end was trimmed by 5 bases and the J gene end by 2 bases; junction bases not matched to a gene: 8. The CDR3 covers 15 residues. The sample is drawn from a study of T cells in Graves' hyperthyroidism and ophthalmopathy. Overall study results and limits: Researchers found most expanded thyroid clonotypes above 0.001 in blood as well. Before onset, ophthalmopathy was predicted by the model a median about six months earlier.

RNA transcripts served as the template for amplifying TCR beta CDR3 regions. TCR CDR3 underwent first-round RT-PCR with the HTBI primer set. TCRdb processed the multiplex PCR reads anew with MiXCR; each CDR3 protein has one entry. The sample records about 360,000 distinct CDR3 sequences, approximately 25% being singletons. V gene TRBV3-1 combines with J gene TRBJ1-1, with 7 bases identical to TRBD1. The specimen sequenced was blood. The sequence came from a man between 50 and 59 years old with Graves' hyperthyroidism. The CDR3 loop reads CASSLRGPRNTEAFF. The CDR3 DNA sequence: TGTGCCAGCAGCTTAAGGGGGCCCCGAAACACTGAAGCTTTCTTT.